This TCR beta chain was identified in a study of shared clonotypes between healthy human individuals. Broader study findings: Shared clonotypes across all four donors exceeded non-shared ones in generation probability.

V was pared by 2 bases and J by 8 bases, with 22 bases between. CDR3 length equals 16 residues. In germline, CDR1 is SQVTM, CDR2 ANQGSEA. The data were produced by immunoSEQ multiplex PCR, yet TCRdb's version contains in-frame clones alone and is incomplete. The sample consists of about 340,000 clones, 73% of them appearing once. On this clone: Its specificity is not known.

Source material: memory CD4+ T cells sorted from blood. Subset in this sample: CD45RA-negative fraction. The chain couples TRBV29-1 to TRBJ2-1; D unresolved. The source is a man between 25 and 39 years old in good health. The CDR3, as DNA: TGCAGCGTTGAATTCCGGGCCTTTAAGGGTAATGATGAGCAGTTCTTC. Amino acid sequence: CSVEFRAFKGNDEQFF.